One sample yielded the 25 T cell receptor beta chains listed below, sequenced in a study of T cells in women clearing cervical HPV infection. Only in-frame clones appear in the TCRdb table, and some are missing; sequencing was by immunoSEQ multiplex PCR. Found here are 25,000 or so clones; the top ten clones hold about 9%. Sequenced: blood buffy coat. All receptors derive from a woman aged 18 to 69 with a cervical HPV16 infection that either progressed to CIN3+ or cleared (not recorded which).

In regard to this clone: The DNA ends 3 residues before the CDR3 does, and the rest of the CDR3 is filled in from the germline J gene. The chain recombines TRBV30 with TRBJ1-2; weak D call: TRBD1 (5 bases). This CDR3 has 13 residues. Trimming left V 4 bases short and J 4 bases short, with 13 bases between. The germline V gene encodes CDR1 GTSNPN and CDR2 SVGIG (reference sequence). The CDR3 DNA, read in part, is TGTGCCTGGACGGCGGGGCCGGCCTATGGC. It codes for CAWTAGPAYG. The entire CDR3 is CAWTAGPAYGYTF.

A word on this clone: The read ends 3 residues early relative to the CDR3; the germline J gene fills the gap. The chain joins TRBV20-1 to TRBJ1-6; TRBD1 matches at 7 bases. This CDR3 has 16 residues. Looked up from germline, CDR1 is DFQATT and CDR2 is SNEGSKA (reference sequence). V was pared by 2 bases and J by 5 bases, with 9 bases of the junction left unmatched. The covered CDR3 bases are TGCAGTGCTAGACCCCGACAGGGACACGATAATTCACCC. The encoded protein is CSARPRQGHDNSP. The complete CDR3 protein is CSARPRQGHDNSPLHF.

In regard to this clone: The read falls 3 residues short of the CDR3 end, and the missing part is taken from the germline J gene. The chain has TRBV5-1 and TRBJ2-2; the match to TRBD2 covers 9 bases. There are 16 residues in the CDR3. The junction had 9 bases not matched to a gene; V was cut back by 4 bases and J by 5 bases. Germline CDR1 SGHRS, CDR2 YFSETQ. The DNA read from the CDR3 is TGCGCCAGCAGCCCGGGAGCGGGGGGCGGAACCGGGGAG. Translated: CASSPGAGGGTGE. The entire CDR3 sequence reads CASSPGAGGGTGELFF.

Turning to this clone: The sequenced fragment ends 3 residues before the CDR3 boundary, so the rest is inferred from the germline J gene. The chain uses TRBV18 and TRBJ1-1; no reliable D call. Germline V gene sequence: CDR1 KGHSH, CDR2 LQKENI. The CDR3 contains 12 residues. The DNA read from the CDR3 is TGTGCCAGCTCAACCGAGAGCGCGGGC. This codes for CASSTESAG. The complete CDR3 reads CASSTESAGAFF.

Notes on this clone: The read falls 3 residues short of the CDR3 end, and the missing part is taken from the germline J gene. The chain recombines TRBV19 with TRBJ2-5; D remains unclear. This CDR3 contains 14 residues. Germline loops: CDR1 LNHDA, CDR2 SQIVND (reference sequence). Trimming shortened V by 6 bases and J by 5 bases, and 16 bases separated the two germline ends. CDR3 DNA (partial): TGTGCCAGTAGCCCGAGACATTATGCCGAGACC. The encoded protein is CASSPRHYAET. In full, the CDR3 reads CASSPRHYAETQYF. The full variable domain, completed using reference TRBV19 and TRBJ2-5, is DGGITQSPKYLFRKEGQNVTLSCEQNLNHDAMYWYRQDPGQGLRLIYYSQIVNDFQKGDIAEGYSVSREKKESFPLTVTSAQKNPTAFYLCASSPRHYAETQYFGPGTRLLVL.

Note on this clone: The read comes to an end 3 residues before the CDR3 does, leaving the germline J gene to fill in the end. This chain joins TRBV5-1 and TRBJ1-2, with D perhaps TRBD1 (6 bases). Germline V gene data show CDR1 as SGHRS and CDR2 as YFSETQ. There are 13 residues in the CDR3. With 10 bases removed from V and 5 bases from J, the gap between germline ends came to 18 bases. This CDR3 reads CALGGEEGYGYTF. The sequenced CDR3 bases are TGCGCCCTAGGGGGGGAGGAAGGATATGGC.

Concerning this clone: The read finishes 3 residues shy of the CDR3 end, and the germline J gene is used to complete it. This chain connects TRBV20-1 to TRBJ2-1; the D is unclear. Looked up from germline, CDR1 is DFQATT and CDR2 is SNEGSKA (reference sequence). The CDR3 spans 13 residues. Trimming removed 4 bases at V and 2 bases at J, with 9 bases between. The covered CDR3 bases are TGCAGTGCTATGACTGAGCCCTACAATGAG. This encodes CSAMTEPYNE. The whole CDR3 sequence reads CSAMTEPYNEQFF.

As regards this clone: Read coverage stops 3 residues before the CDR3 terminus; the germline J gene supplies the remainder. J is TRBJ1-1 and V is TRBV29-1; no clear D gene. The CDR3 spans 10 residues. Trimming took 6 bases from V and 3 from J, leaving 5 bases between them. In germline, CDR1 is SQVTM, CDR2 ANQGSEA. CDR3 DNA, as far as it was read: TGCAGCGTCCTCGACACTGAA. Its translation is CSVLDTE. The whole CDR3 protein reads CSVLDTEAFF.

Notes on this clone: The read terminates 3 residues before the CDR3 end, so the remaining end is supplied by the germline J gene. The V gene is TRBV20-1, the J gene TRBJ2-7; 10 bases fit TRBD2. The CDR3 has 13 amino acids. Trimming removed 4 bases from V and 2 bases from J; junction bases left unmatched: 2. CDR1 DFQATT and CDR2 SNEGSKA come from the germline V gene (reference sequence). The CDR3 loop reads CSATGTSAYEQYF. The sequenced CDR3 bases are TGCAGTGCTACCGGGACTAGCGCCTACGAG.

CDR3 protein: CSARDIRTSTYNEQFF. The CDR3 bases that were read are TGCAGTGCTAGAGATATTAGGACTAGCACTTACAATGAG. The genes are TRBV20-1 and TRBJ2-1; 8 bases fit TRBD2. The sequenced fragment ends 3 residues before the CDR3 boundary, so the rest is inferred from the germline J gene. The CDR3 has 16 residues. Germline loops: CDR1 DFQATT, CDR2 SNEGSKA (reference sequence). The V segment lost 0 bases and the J segment 4 bases; nucleotides outside the gene matches: 8.

About this clone: The sequence runs out 3 residues before the end of the CDR3; the remainder is reconstructed from the germline J gene. The sample holds other DNA sequences that translate to the same CDR3. The chain couples TRBV5-1 to TRBJ2-5; TRBD1 is a possible D gene (7 bases). This CDR3 is 14 amino acids long. The V end lost 3 bases, the J end lost 1 base, and 10 bases lay between the germline ends. Looked up from germline, CDR1 is SGHRS and CDR2 is YFSETQ. CDR3 region: CASSSGDSQETQYF. CDR3 DNA, as far as it was read: TGCGCCAGCAGCTCGGGGGACAGCCAAGAGACC.

Details on this clone: The read gets to within 3 residues of the CDR3 end, and the germline J gene fills in the rest. The J gene is TRBJ2-2, the V gene TRBV6-2 or TRBV6-3, with D perhaps matching TRBD1 (6 bases). The V gene lost 6 bases and the J gene lost 8 bases, with 22 bases spanning the gap. The CDR3 consists of 16 residues. The germline CDR1 and CDR2 sequences are MNHEY and SVGEGT. CDR3 bases read: TGTGCCAGCAGCCTCCGGGACATCCGTAATTCGGGGGAG. Its translation is CASSLRDIRNSGE. The entire CDR3 protein reads CASSLRDIRNSGELFF.

In regard to this clone: The observed sequence ends 3 residues before the CDR3 terminus, with the missing tail filled in from the germline J gene. The genes are TRBV18 and TRBJ1-3; D gene uncertain. Trimming pared 2 bases from V and 4 bases from J, leaving 9 bases between. CDR1 and CDR2 (germline): KGHSH, LQKENI. CDR3 length: 14 residues. CDR3 loop: CASSPTAEGNTIYF. The part of the CDR3 DNA that was read is TGTGCCAGCTCACCAACGGCGGAAGGAAACACC.

About this clone itself: Read sequence stops 3 residues before the CDR3 end, and the germline J gene provides the missing end. The chain employs TRBV2 and TRBJ2-7; TRBD1 aligns across 10 bases. Trimming removed 4 bases from V and 2 bases from J; junction bases left unmatched: 2. The CDR3 runs 14 residues. CDR1 and CDR2 from the germline V gene are SNHLY and FYNNEI. CDR3 DNA, as far as it was read: TGTGCCAGCAGTGTGGGGACAGGGGCCTACGAG. Encoded protein: CASSVGTGAYE. The whole CDR3 protein is CASSVGTGAYEQYF.

Comment on this clone: The sequenced fragment ends 3 residues before the CDR3 boundary, so the rest is inferred from the germline J gene. The chain uses TRBV7-9 and TRBJ2-5; 12 nucleotides line up with TRBD2. The CDR3 length is 15 residues. The trim removed 5 bases at V and 6 bases at J, leaving 7 bases unmatched. In germline, CDR1 is SEHNR, CDR2 FQNEAQ (reference sequence). The CDR3 reads CASSRLAGGLQTQYF. CDR3 bases read: TGTGCCAGCAGCCGCCTAGCGGGGGGGCTTCAGACC.

Note on this clone: The read is 3 residues too short to cover the CDR3 end, so that end is filled in from the germline J gene. The chain uses TRBV5-1 and TRBJ2-2; 9 positions match TRBD2. This CDR3 comprises 15 residues. CDR1 is SGHRS and CDR2 is YFSETQ in the germline V gene. Trimming removed 3 bases from V and 1 base from J; junction bases left unmatched: 1. The CDR3 reads CASSSLAGNTGELFF. The sequenced part of the CDR3 DNA is TGCGCCAGCAGCTCACTAGCGGGGAACACCGGGGAG.

Of note for this clone: From the germline J gene comes the end of the CDR3, since the read stops 3 residues before it. The same CDR3 can be traced to other DNA sequences in this sample. The V call is TRBV2, the J call TRBJ1-2, with 7 bases identical to TRBD1. Germline-derived CDR1 and CDR2 are SNHLY and FYNNEI. The CDR3 consists of 12 residues. V trimming: 5 bases; J trimming: 4 bases; junction bases outside the gene matches: 1. The chain's CDR3 is CASSWDSYGYTF. Incomplete CDR3 DNA: TGTGCCAGCAGTTGGGACAGCTATGGC.

Of note for this clone: The CDR3 extends 3 residues past the end of the read, so its final part is completed from the germline J gene. The chain uses TRBV7-9 and TRBJ1-2; the D gene is possibly TRBD1 (5 bases). The CDR3 contains 14 residues. In germline, CDR1 is SEHNR, CDR2 FQNEAQ (reference sequence). The CDR3 DNA, read in part, is TGTGCCAGCAGCTTGACGGGGGTTAACTACGAC. This encodes CASSLTGVNYD. The CDR3 in full is CASSLTGVNYDYTF.

In the case of this clone: The missing CDR3 end, 3 residues past where the read stops, is filled in from the germline J gene. The chain is built from TRBV5-1 and TRBJ1-4; 10 nucleotides line up with TRBD1. The CDR3 has 16 residues. The V and J ends lost 0 bases and 8 bases, in that order; junction bases with no gene match: 7. The germline gives CDR1 SGHRS, CDR2 YFSETQ. CDR3: CASSLGSGTGDEKLFF. Incomplete CDR3 DNA: TGCGCCAGCAGCTTGGGGTCCGGGACAGGGGACGAAAAA.

About this clone: Read data end 3 residues before the CDR3 end; the end is taken from the germline J gene. V is TRBV28 and J is TRBJ2-1, with 9 nucleotides matching TRBD2. Germline V gene lookup returns CDR1 MDHEN and CDR2 SYDVKM. CDR3 length equals 14 residues. After removal of 5 bases from V and 5 bases from J, the junction contained 4 bases not matched to a gene. CDR3 in amino acids: CASSLSGRHNEQFF. The CDR3 bases that were read are TGTGCCAGCAGTCTGAGCGGGAGGCACAATGAG.

About this clone: The CDR3 extends 3 residues past the end of the read, so its final part is completed from the germline J gene. The chain joins TRBV19 to TRBJ1-4, with 10 bases lining up with TRBD1. The germline V gene has CDR1 LNHDA and CDR2 SQIVND (reference sequence). CDR3 length: 13 amino acids. Losses at the gene ends were 8 bases for V and 8 bases for J; bases not matched to a gene: 5. Partial CDR3 DNA: TGTGCCAGTCGGGGGACAGGGGCGGAAAAA. Protein sequence: CASRGTGAEK. The entire CDR3 protein is CASRGTGAEKLFF.

Concerning this clone: The CDR3 goes on 3 residues after the read ends, and that part is filled in from the germline J gene. V and J are TRBV5-1 and TRBJ2-2; 9 bases align to TRBD1. After removal of 4 bases from V and 8 bases from J, the junction contained 15 bases not matched to a gene. The CDR3 has 17 amino acids. Germline CDR1 and CDR2: SGHRS and YFSETQ. The CDR3 reads CASSEGQGLLARGELFF. The DNA read from the CDR3 is TGCGCCAGCAGCGAGGGACAGGGCCTCCTGGCTCGGGGGGAG.

About this clone: The missing CDR3 end, 3 residues past where the read stops, is filled in from the germline J gene. The chain uses TRBV28 and TRBJ1-1; D is uncertain. Trimming pared 1 base from V and 4 bases from J, leaving 4 bases between. Per germline, CDR1 MDHEN and CDR2 SYDVKM. This CDR3 has 12 residues. The CDR3 loop reads CASSLSVTEAFF. The sequenced CDR3 bases are TGTGCCAGCAGTTTATCGGTCACTGAA.

A note on this clone: The read halts 3 residues ahead of the CDR3 end, with the missing end drawn from the germline J gene. This sequence joins TRBV5-6 and TRBJ2-7; 7 bases fit TRBD1. The CDR3 contains 12 residues. Germline V gene data show CDR1 as SGHDT and CDR2 as YYEEEE. Unmatched junction bases numbered 0, after V lost 3 bases and J lost 3 bases. The CDR3 loop reads CASSWDSYEQYF. The sequenced part of the CDR3 DNA is TGTGCCAGCAGCTGGGACAGCTACGAG.

For this clone: Coverage ceases 3 residues before the CDR3 finishes, and the germline J gene fills in the end. This chain connects TRBV7-9 to TRBJ1-2, with a weak D call TRBD1 (5 bases). The CDR3 has 15 amino acids. Germline CDR1 and CDR2: SEHNR and FQNEAQ (reference sequence). The sequenced CDR3 bases are TGTGCCAGCAGCTTAAGTGGGGCAGGGCTCTTGGGC. This translates into CASSLSGAGLLG. The CDR3, in full, reads CASSLSGAGLLGYTF.